The source of this T cell receptor (beta chain) is a study of technical replicates of blood from several donors. This clone is a singleton in its sample. Only in-frame clones appear in the TCRdb table, and some are missing; sequencing was by immunoSEQ multiplex PCR. The sample has tens of thousands of clones, roughly 86% seen once; the top ten hold 4.8%. Germline CDR1 LGHNA, CDR2 YNFKEQ. Trimming took 4 bases from V and 5 from J, leaving 10 bases between them. This CDR3 is built from 13 residues. J is TRBJ2-3 and V is TRBV4-2; no firm D call. This TCR was sampled from a human donor in good health. Some clones in this sample may be carry-over from other donors' samples. The sequenced sample consisted of PBMCs. CDR3 amino acids: CASSRTTGDTQYF. In DNA, the CDR3 is TGTGCCAGCAGCCGTACGACGGGAGATACGCAGTATTTT.